The sequence of this T cell receptor beta chain was determined in a study of blood T cell repertoires in COVID-19 (dated by TCRdb to 2020 to 2022). Turning to the overall study: Samples from collaborators originated in the United States, Italy and Spain and spanned both the acute and convalescent phases of COVID-19. Samples were obtained from the ongoing ImmuneRACE study (first 160 participants) and from over 1,000 subjects provided by 6 global collaborators. The repertoires were released in a freely available public database meant as a resource for research on the immune response to SARS-CoV-2. The dataset comprised deeply sampled blood TCRbeta repertoires from subjects exposed to, actively infected with, or recovered from COVID-19. The material from the prospective study consisted of cDNA or gDNA derived from T cells, B-cell-depleted T cells, or PBMCs. A de-identified subject ID, COVID-19 status, age in years and sex were almost always included in the sample metadata. Where available, HLA class I and class II types were taken from metadata supplied by the sample provider and were not determined by assay-based typing.

Results and caveats for the whole study, not just this receptor: The quantity of clinical and demographic metadata differed by source and by participant and was supplied without curation.

Each collaborating institution followed its own protocols to collect whole blood in K2EDTA tubes. For TCRbeta analysis, collaborators shipped samples as frozen whole blood, isolated PBMCs, or DNA extracted from either of those sample types. As regards this clone: No cognate antigen has been identified for it. Per-nucleotide qualities are absent, and no much larger clonotype sits a single base away.

TCRbeta CDR3 regions were amplified from genomic DNA by means of the immunoSEQ Assay, a bias-controlled multiplex PCR. In the original analysis: The number of nucleated cells in each sample was estimated from the amplification of reference gene primers within the assay. To quantify the absolute abundance of each unique TCRbeta CDR3 rearrangement, sequence reads were collapsed and filtered. For each sample, productive Simpson clonality was calculated by taking the square root of Simpson's diversity index across productive rearrangements. Imported from immuneACCESS, the table was reduced by TCRdb to in-frame sequences with V and J called. These copies leave out some clones; in studies compared against another copy, an unresolved V gene accounts for under half, and the cause of the remainder is not known. V, J and clone size reflect that table, while D and trimming were determined from the DNA. This sample is represented by under 150,000 clones; less than 85% of them were singletons. The top ten constitute about 2.2% of the sample.

Sequencing was done on a sample of peripheral blood. This clonotype was sampled from a man in his thirties or forties with acute or convalescent COVID-19.

DNA sequence: TGTGCCAGCTCAGCGACGGGACAGGGGAACCAGCCCCAGCATTTT. It encodes CASSATGQGNQPQHF. The chain is encoded by TRBV18 joined to TRBJ1-5; 10 bases in between match TRBD1. From cysteine to phenylalanine, the CDR3 is 15 amino acids long. The read is trimmed to its CDR3 DNA, 45 bases read in frame from base 1. In the germline V gene, CDR1 corresponds to KGHSH and CDR2 to LQKENI. Relative to germline, V is missing 5 bases and J is missing 7 bases, with 8 bases of the junction outside any gene match.